The next 7 T cell receptor beta chains were all read from a single sample in a study of T cell responses to AZD1222 COVID-19 vaccine (dated by TCRdb to the early 2020s). Library preparation employed the immunoSEQ multiplex PCR assay. TCRdb took over this immuneACCESS table, retaining in-frame rearrangements with V and J assigned. Such tables are incomplete; in checked studies, under half of the missing clones stem from an unresolved V gene, and the remainder is unexplained. Here the sample has around 160,000 clones; 80% to 90% occur a single time. The ten top clones hold around 4.9% of the sample. The sample's time point label is to be understood as: baseline before first vaccination. The specimen was peripheral blood, collected on day 0 of AZD1222 vaccination. The receptor source for this set is an adult in good health.

The rearrangement links TRBV6-2 or TRBV6-3 to TRBJ2-5; 13 bases match TRBD2. This CDR3 is 17 amino acids long. V shed 5 bases and J 5 bases; nucleotides not matched to a gene: 11. From germline, CDR1 is MNHEY and CDR2 SVGEGT. The CDR3 DNA is TGTGCCAGCAGTACCCGGACTAGCGGGAGTATGTGGGAGACCCAGTACTTC. It is translated as CASSTRTSGSMWETQYF.

The genes are TRBV19 and TRBJ2-2; 10 nucleotides match TRBD2. This CDR3 region has 15 residues. Per the germline V gene, CDR1 is LNHDA and CDR2 is SQIVND (reference sequence). The V segment lost 6 bases and the J segment 1 base; nucleotides outside the gene matches: 2. The CDR3 region is CASRRTSGNTGELFF. The CDR3 region has the DNA TGTGCCAGTAGGAGGACTAGCGGGAACACCGGGGAGCTGTTTTTT.

V usage is TRBV7-9 and J usage is TRBJ2-2; 8 bases are shared with TRBD1. The CDR3 contains 16 residues. Looked up from germline, CDR1 is SEHNR and CDR2 is FQNEAQ (reference sequence). V trimming: 3 bases; J trimming: 0 bases; junction bases outside the gene matches: 3. The CDR3, as DNA: TGTGCCAGCAGCTTTCGGACAGGGACGAACACCGGGGAGCTGTTTTTT. Amino acids: CASSFRTGTNTGELFF.

The rearrangement uses TRBV28 and TRBJ1-5; D remains unclear. Germline V gene lookup returns CDR1 MDHEN and CDR2 SYDVKM. With 10 bases removed from V and 1 base from J, the gap between germline ends came to 14 bases. The CDR3 extends over 14 amino acids. DNA for the CDR3: TGTGCCACCCGACCTCGGAGGAGCAATCAGCCCCAGCATTTT. Amino acid sequence: CATRPRRSNQPQHF.

The chain couples TRBV28 to TRBJ1-1; TRBD1 might be the D (6 bases). V dropped 2 bases and J dropped 10 bases, with 20 bases sitting between them. Germline CDR1 and CDR2: MDHEN and SYDVKM. This CDR3 contains 15 residues. The CDR3 is CASSLKPRRGRGAFF. The CDR3, as DNA: TGTGCCAGCAGTTTAAAGCCGCGTCGGGGGCGGGGAGCTTTCTTT.

The chain is built from TRBV5-1 and TRBJ1-3, with 7 bases fitting TRBD1. Germline CDR1 SGHRS, CDR2 YFSETQ. V trimming: 4 bases; J trimming: 0 bases; junction bases outside the gene matches: 7. This CDR3 has 16 amino acids. CDR3 sequence: CASSKRTGNSGNTIYF. DNA of the CDR3: TGCGCCAGCAGCAAACGGACAGGAAACTCTGGAAACACCATATATTTT.

This chain links TRBV6-4 with TRBJ1-5; maybe TRBD1 (5 bases). V was clipped by 5 bases and J by 2 bases, with 13 bases between them. The CDR3 length is 15 residues. Germline V lookup: CDR1 MRHNA, CDR2 SNTAGT. CDR3 coding DNA: TGTGCCAGCAGTTACCAGGGTGGGGGCAATCAGCCCCAGCATTTT. Translated, it gives CASSYQGGGNQPQHF.